This T cell receptor (beta chain) came from a study of shared clonotypes between healthy human individuals. The CDR3 length is 16 residues. Trimming cost V 4 bases and J 0 bases; bases outside gene matches: 3. Germline CDR1 and CDR2: MNHEY and SVGAGI. This table comes from immunoSEQ multiplex PCR, and its TCRdb copy is limited to in-frame clones, with some not included. The table includes 550,000 to 600,000 clones, around 76% detected once. What was sequenced was PBMCs. The chain carries TRBV6-5 and TRBJ2-6, with 7 bases that match TRBD2. This sequence was found in a woman aged 40 to 55 in good health. Some clones in this sample may be carry-over from other donors' samples. The CDR3 loop is CASSFGGSSGANVLTF. The CDR3 DNA reads as TGTGCCAGCAGTTTCGGCGGGAGCTCTGGGGCCAACGTCCTGACTTTC.